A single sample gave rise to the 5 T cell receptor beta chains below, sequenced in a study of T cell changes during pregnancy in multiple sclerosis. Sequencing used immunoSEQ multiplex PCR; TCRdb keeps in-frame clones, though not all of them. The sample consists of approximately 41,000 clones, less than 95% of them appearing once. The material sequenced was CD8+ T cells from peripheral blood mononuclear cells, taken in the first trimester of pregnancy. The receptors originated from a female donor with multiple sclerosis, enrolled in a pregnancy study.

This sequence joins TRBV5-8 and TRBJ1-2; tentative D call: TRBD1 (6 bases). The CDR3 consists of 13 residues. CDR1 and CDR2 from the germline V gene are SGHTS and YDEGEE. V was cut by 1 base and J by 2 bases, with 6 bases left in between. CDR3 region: CASSLQGNYGYTF. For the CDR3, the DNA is TGTGCCAGCAGCTTGCAGGGGAACTATGGCTACACCTTC.

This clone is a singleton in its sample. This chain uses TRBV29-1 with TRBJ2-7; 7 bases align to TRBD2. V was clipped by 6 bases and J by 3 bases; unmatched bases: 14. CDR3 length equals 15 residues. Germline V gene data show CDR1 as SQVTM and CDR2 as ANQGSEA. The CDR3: CSVLRSSTSIYEQYF. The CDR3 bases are TGCAGCGTCCTTAGATCGTCGACTAGCATCTACGAGCAGTACTTC.

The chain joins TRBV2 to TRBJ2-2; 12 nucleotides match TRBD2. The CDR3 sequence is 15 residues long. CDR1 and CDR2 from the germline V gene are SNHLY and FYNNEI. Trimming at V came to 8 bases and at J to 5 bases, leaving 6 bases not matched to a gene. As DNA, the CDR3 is TGTGCCAGCCTATTACTAGCGGGGGGAACCGGGGAGCTGTTTTTT. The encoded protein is CASLLLAGGTGELFF. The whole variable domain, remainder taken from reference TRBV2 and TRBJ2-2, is EPEVTQTPSHQVTQMGQEVILRCVPISNHLYFYWYRQILGQKVEFLVSFYNNEISEKSEIFDDQFSVERPDGSNFTLKIRSTKLEDSAMYFCASLLLAGGTGELFFGEGSRLTVL.

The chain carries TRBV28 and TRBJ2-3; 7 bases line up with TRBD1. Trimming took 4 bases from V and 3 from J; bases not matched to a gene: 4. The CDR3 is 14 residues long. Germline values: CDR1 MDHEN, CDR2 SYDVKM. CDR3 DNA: TGTGCCAGCAGTTCCGAACAGGGGACAGATACGCAGTATTTT. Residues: CASSSEQGTDTQYF.

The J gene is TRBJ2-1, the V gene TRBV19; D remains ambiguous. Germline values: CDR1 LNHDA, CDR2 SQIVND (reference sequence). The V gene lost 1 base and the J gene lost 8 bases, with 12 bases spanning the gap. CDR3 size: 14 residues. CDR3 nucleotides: TGTGCCAGTAGTATAGGATCCTCTAACTATGAGCAGTTCTTC. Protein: CASSIGSSNYEQFF.